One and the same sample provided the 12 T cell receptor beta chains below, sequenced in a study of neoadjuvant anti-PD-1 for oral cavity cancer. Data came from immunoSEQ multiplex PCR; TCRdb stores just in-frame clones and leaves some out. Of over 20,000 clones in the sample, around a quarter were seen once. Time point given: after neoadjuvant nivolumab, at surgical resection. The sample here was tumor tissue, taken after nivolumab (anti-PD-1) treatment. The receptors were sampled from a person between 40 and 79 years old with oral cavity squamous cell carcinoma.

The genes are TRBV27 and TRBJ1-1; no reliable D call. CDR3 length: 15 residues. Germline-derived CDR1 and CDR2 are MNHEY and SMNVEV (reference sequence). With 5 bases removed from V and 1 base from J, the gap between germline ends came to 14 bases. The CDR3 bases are TGTGCCAGCAGTGCCTCCCCATTAGGGAACACTGAAGCTTTCTTT. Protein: CASSASPLGNTEAFF.

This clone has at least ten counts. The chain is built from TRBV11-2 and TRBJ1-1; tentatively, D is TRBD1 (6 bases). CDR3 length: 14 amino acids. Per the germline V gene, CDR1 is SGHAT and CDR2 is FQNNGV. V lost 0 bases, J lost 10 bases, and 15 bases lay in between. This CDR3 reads CASSLDQGFRRAFF. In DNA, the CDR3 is TGTGCCAGCAGCTTAGATCAGGGGTTTCGACGAGCTTTCTTT.

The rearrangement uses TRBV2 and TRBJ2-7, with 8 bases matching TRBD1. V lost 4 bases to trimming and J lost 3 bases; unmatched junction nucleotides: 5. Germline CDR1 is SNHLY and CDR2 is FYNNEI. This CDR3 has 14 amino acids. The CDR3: CASSVQGGDYEQYF. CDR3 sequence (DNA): TGTGCCAGCAGTGTACAGGGGGGAGACTACGAGCAGTACTTC. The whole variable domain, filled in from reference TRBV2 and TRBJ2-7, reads EPEVTQTPSHQVTQMGQEVILRCVPISNHLYFYWYRQILGQKVEFLVSFYNNEISEKSEIFDDQFSVERPDGSNFTLKIRSTKLEDSAMYFCASSVQGGDYEQYFGPGTRLTVT.

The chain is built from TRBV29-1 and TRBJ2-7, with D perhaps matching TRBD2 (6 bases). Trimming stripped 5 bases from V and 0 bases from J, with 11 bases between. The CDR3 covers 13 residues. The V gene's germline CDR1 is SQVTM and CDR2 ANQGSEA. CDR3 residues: CSVPGGSSYEQYF. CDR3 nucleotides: TGCAGCGTTCCCGGGGGAAGCTCCTACGAGCAGTACTTC.

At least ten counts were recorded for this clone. The CDR3 region is CASSLVASTYEQYF. In nucleotides, the CDR3 is TGTGCCAGCAGCTTAGTTGCTTCAACCTACGAGCAGTACTTC. The chain recombines TRBV7-2 with TRBJ2-7; D not resolved. This CDR3 spans 14 amino acids. Germline CDR1 reads SGHTA; CDR2 reads FQGNSA. The V and J ends lost 1 base and 2 bases respectively, with 9 bases between them.

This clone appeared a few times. The CDR3 reads CASYPQGYRETQYF. The CDR3 DNA follows: TGTGCCAGTTACCCTCAGGGGTATAGGGAGACCCAGTACTTC. The genes are TRBV6-5 and TRBJ2-5, with a weak D call TRBD1 (6 bases). The CDR3 totals 14 residues. Between the trimmed V and J ends, which lost 9 bases and 5 bases, there was a span of 19 bases. CDR1 is MNHEY and CDR2 is SVGAGI in the germline V gene.

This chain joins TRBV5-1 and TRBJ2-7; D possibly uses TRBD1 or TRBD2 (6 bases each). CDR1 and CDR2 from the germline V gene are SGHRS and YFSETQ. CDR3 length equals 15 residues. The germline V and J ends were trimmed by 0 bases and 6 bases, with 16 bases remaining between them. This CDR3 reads CASSLGGSRGVEQYF. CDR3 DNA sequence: TGCGCCAGCAGCTTGGGAGGGAGTAGGGGGGTCGAGCAGTACTTC.

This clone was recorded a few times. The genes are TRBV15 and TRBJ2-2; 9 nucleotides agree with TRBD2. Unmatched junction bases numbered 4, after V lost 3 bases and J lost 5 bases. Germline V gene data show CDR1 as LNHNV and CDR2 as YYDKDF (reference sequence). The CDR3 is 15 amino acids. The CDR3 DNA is TGTGCCACCAGCAGGAGTAGCGGGAGAACCGGGGAGCTGTTTTTT. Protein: CATSRSSGRTGELFF.

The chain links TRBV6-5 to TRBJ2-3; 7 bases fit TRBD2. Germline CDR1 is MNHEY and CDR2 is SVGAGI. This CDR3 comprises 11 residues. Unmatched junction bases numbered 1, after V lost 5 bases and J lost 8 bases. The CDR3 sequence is CASSGGGTQYF. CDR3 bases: TGTGCCAGCAGTGGGGGGGGTACGCAGTATTTT.

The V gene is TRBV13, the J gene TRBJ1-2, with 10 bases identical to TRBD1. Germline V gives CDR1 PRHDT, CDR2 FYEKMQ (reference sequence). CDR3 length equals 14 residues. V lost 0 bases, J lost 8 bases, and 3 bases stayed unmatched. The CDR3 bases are TGTGCCAGCAGCTTAGGGACAGGGGGCTACGGCTACACCTTC. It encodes CASSLGTGGYGYTF.

As DNA, the CDR3 is TGTGCCAGCTTACCTTATTCGGGCGGGAGACACACTGAAGCTTTCTTT. Its translation is CASLPYSGGRHTEAFF. The chain uses TRBV5-8 and TRBJ1-1; D is uncertain. The CDR3 extends over 16 amino acids. The germline V gene has CDR1 SGHTS and CDR2 YDEGEE. V was pared by 7 bases and J by 3 bases, with 22 bases between.

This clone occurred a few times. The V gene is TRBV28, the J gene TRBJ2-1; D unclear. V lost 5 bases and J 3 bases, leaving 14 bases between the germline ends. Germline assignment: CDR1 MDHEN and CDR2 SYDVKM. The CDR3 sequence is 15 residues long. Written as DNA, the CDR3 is TGTGCCAGCAGTCCCCCGGGCCCTCACTACAATGAGCAGTTCTTC. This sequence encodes CASSPPGPHYNEQFF. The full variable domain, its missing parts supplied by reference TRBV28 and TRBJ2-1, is DVKVTQSSRYLVKRTGEKVFLECVQDMDHENMFWYRQDPGLGLRLIYFSYDVKMKEKGDIPEGYSVSREKKERFSLILESASTNQTSMYLCASSPPGPHYNEQFFGPGTRLTVL.